The 20 T cell receptor beta chains in this list originate from one sample, sequenced in a study of cytomegalovirus exposure and HLA in healthy donors. PCR primers comprised 60 Vbeta and 13 Jbeta primers. Libraries were prepared by immunoSEQ multiplex PCR; TCRdb keeps only in-frame clonotypes and omits some of them. The table has under 150,000 clones, 67% seen once. The sequencing sample was made of PBMCs. These receptors were collected from a man aged 18 to 29 in good health and CMV-seropositive.

In DNA form, the CDR3 reads TGTGCCAGCAGGGGGACAGGGTTGAACACTGAAGCTTTCTTT. Its protein product is CASRGTGLNTEAFF. The chain uses TRBV2 and TRBJ1-1, with TRBD1 identical over 9 bases. The CDR3 covers 14 residues. Germline CDR1 SNHLY, CDR2 FYNNEI. Unmatched junction bases numbered 2, after V lost 6 bases and J lost 0 bases.

The chain recombines TRBV5-5 with TRBJ1-3; D is undetermined. Germline-derived CDR1 and CDR2 are SGHKS and YYEKEE (reference sequence). Trimming took 3 bases from V and 3 from J, leaving 10 bases between them. This CDR3 is 14 amino acids long. The CDR3 is CASSSWAHGNTIYF. The CDR3 coding sequence is TGTGCCAGCAGCTCCTGGGCCCATGGAAACACCATATATTTT.

The chain is built from TRBV6-1 and TRBJ2-5, with TRBD2 identical over 9 bases. J was trimmed by 3 bases and V by 6 bases; bases with no gene match: 2. Per germline, CDR1 MNHNS and CDR2 SASEGT. The CDR3 is 13 residues long. The CDR3 bases are TGTGCCAGCAGGGTAGCGGGGGAAGAGACCCAGTACTTC. This encodes CASRVAGEETQYF.

The V call is TRBV6-5, the J call TRBJ1-5, with TRBD1 matching 7 bases. The CDR3 length is 14 residues. From germline, CDR1 is MNHEY and CDR2 SVGAGI. J gave up 7 bases and V 7 bases, and 10 bases lay outside the gene matches. This CDR3 reads CASNHRGSEQPQHF. CDR3 bases: TGTGCCAGCAACCACAGGGGTTCTGAACAGCCCCAGCATTTT.

The chain recombines TRBV5-1 with TRBJ1-1; D remains ambiguous. Germline lookup yields CDR1 SGHRS and CDR2 YFSETQ. V was clipped by 4 bases and J by 0 bases, with 13 bases between them. This CDR3 has 15 residues. In DNA, the CDR3 is TGCGCCAGCAGCGAGGGAGGTAGTATGAACACTGAAGCTTTCTTT. It codes for CASSEGGSMNTEAFF.

This sequence joins TRBV5-1 and TRBJ1-1; 8 nucleotides agree with TRBD1. J was trimmed by 6 bases and V by 4 bases; bases with no gene match: 8. The CDR3 runs 14 residues. Per germline, CDR1 SGHRS and CDR2 YFSETQ. The CDR3 region is CASSTDRGIAEAFF. CDR3 in DNA: TGCGCCAGCAGCACCGACAGGGGTATCGCTGAAGCTTTCTTT.

The chain has TRBV6-6 and TRBJ2-1; 11 bases match TRBD1. The CDR3 spans 16 residues. Germline CDR1 MNHNY, CDR2 SVGAGI (reference sequence). V trimming: 4 bases; J trimming: 1 base; junction bases outside the gene matches: 3. The CDR3 loop reads CASSSGQGASYNEQFF. The DNA of the CDR3 is TGTGCCAGCAGTTCCGGACAGGGGGCATCCTACAATGAGCAGTTCTTC.

The chain combines TRBV6-1 with TRBJ2-7; TRBD1 matches at 11 bases. The CDR3 is made up of 14 amino acids. CDR1 is MNHNS and CDR2 is SASEGT in the germline V gene. J lost 3 bases, V lost 5 bases, and 3 bases had no gene match. Here the CDR3 reads CASSTGTGGYEQYF. The CDR3 coding sequence is TGTGCCAGCAGTACCGGGACAGGGGGCTACGAGCAGTACTTC.

The CDR3 sequence is CASSLGTGKTYEQYF. CDR3 coding DNA: TGTGCCAGCAGTCTCGGGACAGGGAAAACCTACGAGCAGTACTTC. The chain has TRBV27 and TRBJ2-7, with 9 positions matching TRBD1. The V and J ends lost 5 bases and 2 bases, in that order; junction bases with no gene match: 7. Germline values: CDR1 MNHEY, CDR2 SMNVEV (reference sequence). The CDR3 is 15 amino acids.

The genes are TRBV9 and TRBJ2-1; D might be TRBD1 (6 bases). With 1 base removed from V and 8 bases from J, the gap between germline ends came to 7 bases. Germline V gene sequence: CDR1 SGDLS, CDR2 YYNGEE. This CDR3 has 12 residues. As DNA, the CDR3 is TGTGCCAGCAGCGTATCAGGGGATGAGCAGTTCTTC. Its translation: CASSVSGDEQFF.

The CDR3 sequence is CASSLTGYNQPQHF. The CDR3 region has the DNA TGTGCCAGCAGCCTGACAGGGTACAATCAGCCCCAGCATTTT. This rearrangement joins TRBV11-2 to TRBJ1-5, with 7 nucleotides matching TRBD1. Trimming removed 5 bases from V and 3 bases from J; junction bases left unmatched: 4. The germline CDR1 and CDR2 sequences are SGHAT and FQNNGV. The CDR3 length is 14 residues. The whole variable domain, remainder taken from reference TRBV11-2 and TRBJ1-5, is EAGVAQSPRYKIIEKRQSVAFWCNPISGHATLYWYQQILGQGPKLLIQFQNNGVVDDSQLPKDRFSAERLKGVDSTLKIQPAKLEDSAVYLCASSLTGYNQPQHFGDGTRLSIL.

This clone was seen only once. The chain has TRBV5-8 and TRBJ2-2, with 7 bases fitting TRBD2. The V gene end was trimmed by 1 base and the J gene end by 6 bases; junction bases not matched to a gene: 0. Germline loops: CDR1 SGHTS, CDR2 YDEGEE. The CDR3 is made up of 13 amino acids. CDR3 bases: TGTGCCAGCAGCTTGCGGGGGGCCGGGGAGCTGTTTTTT. Protein product: CASSLRGAGELFF.

V is TRBV6-4 and J is TRBJ1-6; D gene unclear. This CDR3 region has 15 residues. From germline, CDR1 is MRHNA and CDR2 SNTAGT. The germline V and J ends were trimmed by 6 bases and 3 bases, with 12 bases remaining between them. DNA for the CDR3: TGTGCCAGCAGGCCGGAGGGCAACTATAATTCACCCCTCCACTTT. Protein sequence: CASRPEGNYNSPLHF.

This clone was recorded once. The chain has TRBV7-9 and TRBJ2-5; a weak D match, TRBD2 (6 bases). V was trimmed by 4 bases and J by 0 bases, leaving 6 bases between them. The CDR3 totals 13 residues. Per the germline V gene, CDR1 is SEHNR and CDR2 is FQNEAQ (reference sequence). This CDR3 is CASSWDYQETQYF. The DNA of the CDR3 is TGTGCCAGCAGCTGGGACTACCAAGAGACCCAGTACTTC. Full variable domain (missing parts from reference TRBV7-9 and TRBJ2-5): DTGVSQNPRHKITKRGQNVTFRCDPISEHNRLYWYRQTLGQGPEFLTYFQNEAQLEKSRLLSDRFSAERPKGSFSTLEIQRTEQGDSAMYLCASSWDYQETQYFGPGTRLLVL.

This clone was detected a few times. The chain has TRBV5-1 and TRBJ2-3; the match to TRBD2 covers 8 bases. This CDR3 spans 15 amino acids. Trimming at V came to 4 bases and at J to 0 bases, leaving 4 bases not matched to a gene. The germline CDR1 and CDR2 sequences are SGHRS and YFSETQ. This chain's CDR3 is CASSVSGGSTDTQYF. As DNA, the CDR3 is TGCGCCAGCAGCGTAAGCGGGGGTAGCACAGATACGCAGTATTTT.

This clone was picked up a small number of times. The chain uses TRBV6-5 and TRBJ2-7; D may be TRBD2 (5 bases). There are 14 residues in the CDR3. V was pared by 0 bases and J by 3 bases, with 9 bases between. Germline V gene lookup returns CDR1 MNHEY and CDR2 SVGAGI. CDR3 residues: CASSYSRALYEQYF. The CDR3 nucleotides are TGTGCCAGCAGTTACTCGCGGGCACTCTACGAGCAGTACTTC.

This clone was counted a few times. The CDR3 protein is CASSLGTGGTDSYEQYV. For the CDR3, the DNA is TGTGCCAGCAGCCTCGGGACTGGGGGGACAGACTCCTACGAGCAGTACGTC. This rearrangement joins TRBV11-2 to TRBJ2-7; a weak D match, TRBD1 (7 bases). With 5 bases removed from V and 0 bases from J, the gap between germline ends came to 20 bases. CDR1 SGHAT and CDR2 FQNNGV come from the germline V gene. The CDR3 runs 17 residues.

This chain connects TRBV13 to TRBJ2-2; the match to TRBD2 covers 12 bases. This CDR3 comprises 16 residues. J lost 6 bases, V lost 5 bases, and 7 bases had no gene match. Germline CDR1 is PRHDT and CDR2 is FYEKMQ (reference sequence). The CDR3 reads CASSPLAGGLSGELFF. DNA of the CDR3: TGTGCCAGCAGCCCGCTAGCGGGGGGGCTGTCCGGGGAGCTGTTTTTT. The whole variable domain, filled in from reference TRBV13 and TRBJ2-2, reads AAGVIQSPRHLIKEKRETATLKCYPIPRHDTVYWYQQGPGQDPQFLISFYEKMQSDKGSIPDRFSAQQFSDYHSELNMSSLELGDSALYFCASSPLAGGLSGELFFGEGSRLTVL.

The table lists this clone with a count of one. This sequence joins TRBV5-4 and TRBJ2-2, with D tentatively TRBD1 (7 bases). V lost 3 bases and J lost 3, with 12 bases in between. There are 15 residues in the CDR3. Germline CDR1 reads SGHNT; CDR2 reads YYREEE (reference sequence). The CDR3 DNA sequence: TGTGCCAGCAGCTCCCGCAGGGGGGACACCGGGGAGCTGTTTTTT. It specifies CASSSRRGDTGELFF.

V usage is TRBV28 and J usage is TRBJ2-7, with 10 bases that match TRBD2. The CDR3 has 15 residues. The germline CDR1 and CDR2 sequences are MDHEN and SYDVKM. With 4 bases clipped from V and 7 bases from J, the junction kept 10 bases outside the gene matches. The CDR3 DNA is TGTGCCAGCAGTTCAAAGCGGGGGGGCCCATTGGAGCAGTACTTC. This gives the protein CASSSKRGGPLEQYF.